This paragraph reports one T cell receptor beta chain. This entry comes from a study of shared clonotypes between healthy human individuals. Clones were sequenced by immunoSEQ multiplex PCR, and TCRdb holds only the in-frame ones, with some missing. This sample yields roughly 2,300,000 clones, of which less than 95% are seen a single time; 0.37% belongs to the top ten. Trimming stripped 3 bases from V and 4 bases from J, with 10 bases between. This CDR3 comprises 13 residues. Germline-derived CDR1 and CDR2 are LNHDA and SQIVND (reference sequence). Sequencing was performed on naive CD4+ T cells from PBMCs. The subset denotes: CD45RA+ positively selected. The V call is TRBV19, the J call TRBJ2-7; no reliable D call. The TCR sequence derives from a man aged 18 to 30 in good health. Some clones in this sample may be carry-over from other donors' samples. CDR3 DNA: TGTGCCAGTAGTATTTCCTTGTGGTACGAGCAGTACTTC. Residues: CASSISLWYEQYF.